This T cell receptor beta chain was obtained from a study of response to subunit inactivated influenza vaccine. General observations from the study: Each seasonal influenza vaccination recruits few new T cells, the authors suggested.

MiXCR, applied by TCRdb to the RT-PCR reads, yields one record per CDR3 protein. The data contain 650,000 to 800,000 distinct CDR3 sequences, about 15% of them singletons. Trimming removed 8 bases from V and 8 bases from J, with 12 bases in between. CDR1 MNHNS and CDR2 SASEGT come from the germline V gene. CDR3 length: 11 amino acids. This clonotype was seen a handful of times. Antigen unknown. This sequence was found in a man over 45 who received an inactivated influenza vaccine. The sequences come from PBMCs from blood, collected about 14 days before vaccination. The chain has TRBV6-1 and TRBJ1-1, with D uncertain. Here the CDR3 DNA reads TGTGCCAGCGCCTTTTCGACCGAAGCTTTCTTT. Protein sequence: CASAFSTEAFF.